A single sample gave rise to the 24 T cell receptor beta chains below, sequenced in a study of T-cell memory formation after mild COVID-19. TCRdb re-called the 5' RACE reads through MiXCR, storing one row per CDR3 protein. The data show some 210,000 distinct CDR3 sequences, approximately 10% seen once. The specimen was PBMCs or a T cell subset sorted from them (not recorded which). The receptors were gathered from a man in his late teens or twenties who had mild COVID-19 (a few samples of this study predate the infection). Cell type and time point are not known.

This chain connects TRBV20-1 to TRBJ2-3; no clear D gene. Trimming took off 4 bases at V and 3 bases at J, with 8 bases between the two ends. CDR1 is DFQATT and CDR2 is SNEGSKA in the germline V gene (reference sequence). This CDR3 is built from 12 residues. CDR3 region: CSANGVTDTQYF. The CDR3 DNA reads TGCAGTGCTAATGGGGTTACAGATACGCAGTATTTT.

CDR3 sequence (DNA): TGTGCCAGCAGCCTACTGTTTTTAGGGGGAAACACCATATATTTT. It is translated as CASSLLFLGGNTIYF. The rearrangement links TRBV7-2 to TRBJ1-3; no reliable D call. V was shortened by 5 bases and J by 4 bases, with 15 bases between the two germline ends. The CDR3 length is 15 residues. Germline V gene data show CDR1 as SGHTA and CDR2 as FQGNSA.

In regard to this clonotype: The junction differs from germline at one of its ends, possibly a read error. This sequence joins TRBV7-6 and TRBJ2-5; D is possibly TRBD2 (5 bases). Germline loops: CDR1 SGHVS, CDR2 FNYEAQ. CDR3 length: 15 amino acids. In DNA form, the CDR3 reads TGTGCCAGCAGTTTAGGAACGGGATACCAAGAGACCCAGTACTTC. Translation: CASSLGTGYQETQYF.

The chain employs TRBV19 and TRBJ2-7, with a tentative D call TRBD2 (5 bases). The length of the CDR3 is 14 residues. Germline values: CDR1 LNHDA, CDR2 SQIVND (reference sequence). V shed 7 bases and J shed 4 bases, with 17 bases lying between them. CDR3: CASTLPGPGYEQYV. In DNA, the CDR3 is TGTGCCAGTACCCTCCCCGGACCGGGATACGAGCAGTACGTC.

Here the CDR3 DNA reads TGTGCCAGCAGTGAAACGACCGATGGGCAGGCGCCCGACAATGAGCAGTTCTTC. Translated, it gives CASSETTDGQAPDNEQFF. The chain combines TRBV6-1 with TRBJ2-1, with D hard to call. Germline V gene sequence: CDR1 MNHNS, CDR2 SASEGT. Trimming pared 2 bases from V and 5 bases from J, leaving 22 bases between. The CDR3 runs to 18 residues.

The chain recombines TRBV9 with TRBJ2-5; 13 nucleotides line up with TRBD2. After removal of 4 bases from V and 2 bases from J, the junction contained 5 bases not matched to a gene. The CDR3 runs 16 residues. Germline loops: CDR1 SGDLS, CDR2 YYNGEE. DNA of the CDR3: TGTGCCAGCAGCCAAGGACTAGCGGGGGTTCAAGAGACCCAGTACTTC. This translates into CASSQGLAGVQETQYF. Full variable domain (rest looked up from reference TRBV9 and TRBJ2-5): DSGVTQTPKHLITATGQRVTLRCSPRSGDLSVYWYQQSLDQGLQFLIQYYNGEERAKGNILERFSAQQFPDLHSELNLSSLELGDSALYFCASSQGLAGVQETQYFGPGTRLLVL.

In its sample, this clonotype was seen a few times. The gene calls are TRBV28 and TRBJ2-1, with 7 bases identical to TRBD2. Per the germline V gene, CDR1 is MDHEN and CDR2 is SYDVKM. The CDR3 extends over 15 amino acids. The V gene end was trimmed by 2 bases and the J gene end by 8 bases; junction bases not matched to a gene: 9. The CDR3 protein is CASSLRDYPRDEQFF. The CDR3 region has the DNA TGTGCCAGCAGTTTAAGGGACTACCCGCGGGATGAGCAGTTCTTC.

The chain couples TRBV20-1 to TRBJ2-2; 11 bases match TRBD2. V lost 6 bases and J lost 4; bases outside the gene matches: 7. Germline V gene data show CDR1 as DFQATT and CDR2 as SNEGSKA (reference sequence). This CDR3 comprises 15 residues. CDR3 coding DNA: TGCAGTGCGCCCCTAGCGGGGGGACCCACCGGGGAGCTGTTTTTT. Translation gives CSAPLAGGPTGELFF.

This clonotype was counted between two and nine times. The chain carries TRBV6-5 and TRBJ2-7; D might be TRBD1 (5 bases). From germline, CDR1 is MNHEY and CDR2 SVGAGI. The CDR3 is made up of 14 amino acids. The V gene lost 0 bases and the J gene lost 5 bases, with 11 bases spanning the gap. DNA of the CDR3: TGTGCCAGCAGTTACTCTGGCAGGGAAAACGAGCAGTACTTC. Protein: CASSYSGRENEQYF.

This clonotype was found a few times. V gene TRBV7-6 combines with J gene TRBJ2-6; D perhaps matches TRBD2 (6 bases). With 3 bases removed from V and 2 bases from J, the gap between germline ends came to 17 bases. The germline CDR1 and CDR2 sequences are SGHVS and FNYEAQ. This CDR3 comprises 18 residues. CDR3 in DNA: TGTGCCAGCAGCTTTAGGGGACTCTTAAAGCCTGGGGCCAACGTCCTGACTTTC. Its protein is CASSFRGLLKPGANVLTF. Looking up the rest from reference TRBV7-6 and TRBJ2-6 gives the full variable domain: GAGVSQSPRYKVTKRGQDVALRCDPISGHVSLYWYRQALGQGPEFLTYFNYEAQQDKSGLPNDRFSAERPEGSISTLTIQRTEQRDSAMYRCASSFRGLLKPGANVLTFGAGSRLTVL.

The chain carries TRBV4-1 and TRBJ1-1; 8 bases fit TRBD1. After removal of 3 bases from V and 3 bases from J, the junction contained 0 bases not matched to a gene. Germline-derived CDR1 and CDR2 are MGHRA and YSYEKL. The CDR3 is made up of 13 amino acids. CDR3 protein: CASSQTGDTEAFF. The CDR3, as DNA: TGCGCCAGCAGCCAGACAGGGGACACTGAAGCTTTCTTT.

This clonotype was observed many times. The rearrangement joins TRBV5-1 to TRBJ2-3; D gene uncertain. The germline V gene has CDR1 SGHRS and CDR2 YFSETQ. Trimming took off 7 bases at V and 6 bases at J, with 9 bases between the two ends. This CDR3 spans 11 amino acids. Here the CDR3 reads CASSLMDTQYF. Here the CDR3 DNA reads TGCGCCAGCTCACTAATGGATACGCAGTATTTT.

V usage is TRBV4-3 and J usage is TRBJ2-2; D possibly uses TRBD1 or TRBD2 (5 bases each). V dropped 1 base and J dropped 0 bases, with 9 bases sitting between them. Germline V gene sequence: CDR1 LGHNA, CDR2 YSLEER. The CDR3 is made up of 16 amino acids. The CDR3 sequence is CASSQAPGPNTGELFF. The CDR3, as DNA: TGCGCCAGCAGCCAAGCCCCGGGGCCGAACACCGGGGAGCTGTTTTTT.

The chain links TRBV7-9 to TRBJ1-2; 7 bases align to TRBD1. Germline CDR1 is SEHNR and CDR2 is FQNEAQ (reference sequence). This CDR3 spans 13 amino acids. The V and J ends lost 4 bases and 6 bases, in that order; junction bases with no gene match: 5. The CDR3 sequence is CASSYRDSHGYTF. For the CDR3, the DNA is TGTGCCAGCAGCTACCGGGACAGCCATGGCTACACCTTC.

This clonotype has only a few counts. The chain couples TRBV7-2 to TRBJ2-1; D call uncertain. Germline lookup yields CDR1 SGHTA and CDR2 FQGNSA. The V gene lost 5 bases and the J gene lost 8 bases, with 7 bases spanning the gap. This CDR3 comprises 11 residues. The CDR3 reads CASSQYYEQFF. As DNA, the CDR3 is TGTGCCAGCAGCCAATATTATGAGCAGTTCTTC.

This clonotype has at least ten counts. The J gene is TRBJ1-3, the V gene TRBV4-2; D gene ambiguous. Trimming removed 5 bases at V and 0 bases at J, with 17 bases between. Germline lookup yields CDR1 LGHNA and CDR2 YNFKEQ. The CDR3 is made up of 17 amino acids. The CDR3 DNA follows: TGTGCCAGCAGCGCCCGACGCTGGAATAACTCTGGAAACACCATATATTTT. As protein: CASSARRWNNSGNTIYF.

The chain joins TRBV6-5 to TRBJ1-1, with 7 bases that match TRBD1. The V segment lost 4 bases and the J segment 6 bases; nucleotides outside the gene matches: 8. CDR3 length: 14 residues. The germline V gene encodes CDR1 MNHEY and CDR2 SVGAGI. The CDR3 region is CASSFGSGTAEAFF. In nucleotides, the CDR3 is TGTGCCAGCAGTTTCGGGTCTGGGACAGCTGAAGCTTTCTTT.

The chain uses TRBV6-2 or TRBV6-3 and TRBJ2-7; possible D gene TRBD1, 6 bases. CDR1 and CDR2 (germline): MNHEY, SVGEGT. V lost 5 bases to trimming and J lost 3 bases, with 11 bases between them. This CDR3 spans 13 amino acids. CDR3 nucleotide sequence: TGTGCCAGCAGTAACAGGGTTATCTACGAGCAGTACGTC. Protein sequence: CASSNRVIYEQYV.

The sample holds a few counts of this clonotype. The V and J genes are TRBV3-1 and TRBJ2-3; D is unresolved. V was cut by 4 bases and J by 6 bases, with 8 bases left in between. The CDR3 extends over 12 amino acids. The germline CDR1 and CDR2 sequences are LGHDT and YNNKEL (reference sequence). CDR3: CASSRSSDTQYF. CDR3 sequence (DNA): TGTGCCAGCAGCCGATCCTCGGATACGCAGTATTTT.

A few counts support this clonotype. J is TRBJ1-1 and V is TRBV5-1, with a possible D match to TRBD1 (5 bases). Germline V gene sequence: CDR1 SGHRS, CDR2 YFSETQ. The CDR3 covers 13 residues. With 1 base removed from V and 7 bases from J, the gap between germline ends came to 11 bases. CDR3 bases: TGCGCCAGCAGCTTGCAGGGTTTCAATGAAGCTTTCTTT. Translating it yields CASSLQGFNEAFF.

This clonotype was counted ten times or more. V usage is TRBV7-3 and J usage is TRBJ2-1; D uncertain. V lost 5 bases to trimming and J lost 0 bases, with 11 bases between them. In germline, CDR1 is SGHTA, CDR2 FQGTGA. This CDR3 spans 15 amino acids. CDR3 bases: TGTGCCAGCAGCCCCACCGGACCCTCCTACAATGAGCAGTTCTTC. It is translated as CASSPTGPSYNEQFF.

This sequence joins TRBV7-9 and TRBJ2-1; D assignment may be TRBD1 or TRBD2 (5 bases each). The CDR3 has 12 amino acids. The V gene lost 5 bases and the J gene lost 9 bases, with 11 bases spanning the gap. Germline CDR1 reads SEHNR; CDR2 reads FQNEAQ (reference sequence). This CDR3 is CASSGTYGEQFF. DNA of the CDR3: TGTGCCAGCAGCGGGACCTACGGTGAGCAGTTCTTC. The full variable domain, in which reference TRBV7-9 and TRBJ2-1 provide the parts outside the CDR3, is DTGVSQNPRHKITKRGQNVTFRCDPISEHNRLYWYRQTLGQGPEFLTYFQNEAQLEKSRLLSDRFSAERPKGSFSTLEIQRTEQGDSAMYLCASSGTYGEQFFGPGTRLTVL.

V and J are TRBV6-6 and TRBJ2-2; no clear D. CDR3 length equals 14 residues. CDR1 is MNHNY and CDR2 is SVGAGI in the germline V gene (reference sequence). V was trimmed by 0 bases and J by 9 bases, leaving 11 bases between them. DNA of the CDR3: TGTGCCAGCAGTTACTCGGCCAACGCCCGGGAGCTGTTTTTT. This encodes CASSYSANARELFF.

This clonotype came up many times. CDR3 DNA sequence: TGCGCCAGCAGCCAAGATCCGGAGGGCAAACTGTTTTTT. Its translation is CASSQDPEGKLFF. The chain has TRBV4-3 and TRBJ1-4; D is unresolved. This CDR3 is built from 13 residues. Germline lookup yields CDR1 LGHNA and CDR2 YSLEER. Trimming pared 0 bases from V and 11 bases from J, leaving 10 bases between.